This entry describes one T cell receptor (beta chain). Its antigen is undetermined. Trimming left V 5 bases short and J 7 bases short, with 11 bases between. Germline lookup yields CDR1 LNHDA and CDR2 SQIVND (reference sequence). The CDR3 sequence is 13 residues long. Genomic DNA from each subset was divided evenly over several immunoSEQ plates. Profiled with immunoSEQ multiplex PCR; TCRdb holds only in-frame clones, not every one. The repertoire includes some 1,900,000 clones, about 95% of them detected once, and 1% to 1.5% sits in the top ten. The data originate from a study of shared clonotypes between healthy human individuals. As for the study in general: Every donor yielded three CD4 naive, three CD4 memory, two CD8 naive and one CD8 memory plate.

Findings and caveats of the study: It was anticipated that sequencing depth would influence how many clonotypes donors shared.

Only CD45RO-negative cells positively selected for CCR7 counted as naive CD8 cells, so terminally differentiated effector memory CD45RA+ cells were excluded. The clonotype was recovered from a man aged 18 to 29 in good health. Sequencing was performed on naive CD8+ T cells sorted from blood. The J gene is TRBJ2-2, the V gene TRBV19, with D possibly being TRBD2 (6 bases). The CDR3 protein is CASSPGGGGELFF. CDR3 bases: TGTGCCAGTAGTCCCGGGGGAGGCGGGGAGCTGTTTTTT.